This T cell receptor beta chain is from a study of technical replicates of blood from several donors. Libraries were prepared by immunoSEQ multiplex PCR; TCRdb keeps only in-frame clonotypes and omits some of them. This table holds about 81,000 clones, about 81% found once. The germline CDR1 and CDR2 sequences are SGHRS and YFSETQ. This CDR3 has 14 residues. On this clone itself: The junction departs from germline at one end; a sequencing error may be responsible.

The chain joins TRBV5-1 to TRBJ2-5; TRBD1 is a possible D gene (6 bases). The end of the DNA is better explained by TRBJ2-7, so the J call may be wrong. The TCR originated in a human donor in good health. Some clones in this sample may be carry-over from other donors' samples. The sample consisted of PBMCs. CDR3 bases: TGCGCCAGCGGCTTAGGGGGAGACCCCTACGAGCAGTACTTC. It is translated as CASGLGGDPYEQYF.